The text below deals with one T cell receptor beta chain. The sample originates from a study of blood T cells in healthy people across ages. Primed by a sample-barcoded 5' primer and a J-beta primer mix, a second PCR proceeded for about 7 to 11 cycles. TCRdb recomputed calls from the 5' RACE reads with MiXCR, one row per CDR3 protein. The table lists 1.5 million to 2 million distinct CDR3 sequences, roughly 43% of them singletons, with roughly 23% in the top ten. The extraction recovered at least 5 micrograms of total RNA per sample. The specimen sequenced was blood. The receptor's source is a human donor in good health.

The CDR3 DNA is TGTGCCAGCAGCCCAGCAAGAGGGGGATGGTACGAGCAGTACTTC. Translating it yields CASSPARGGWYEQYF. J is TRBJ2-7 and V is TRBV9, with D perhaps matching TRBD1 (6 bases). CDR1 is SGDLS, CDR2 YYNGEE, per germline. This CDR3 region has 15 residues. V was cut by 4 bases and J by 4 bases, with 18 bases left in between.